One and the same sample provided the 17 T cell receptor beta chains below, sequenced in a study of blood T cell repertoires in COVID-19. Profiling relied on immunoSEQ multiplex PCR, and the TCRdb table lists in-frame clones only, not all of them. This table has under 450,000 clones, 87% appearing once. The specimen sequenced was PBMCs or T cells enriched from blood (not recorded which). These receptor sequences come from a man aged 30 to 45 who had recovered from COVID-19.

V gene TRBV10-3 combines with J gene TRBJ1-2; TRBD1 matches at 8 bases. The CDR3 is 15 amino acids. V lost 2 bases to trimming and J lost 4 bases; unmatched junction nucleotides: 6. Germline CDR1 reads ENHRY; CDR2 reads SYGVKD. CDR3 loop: CAISEIRTGTYGYTF. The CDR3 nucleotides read TGTGCCATCAGTGAGATTAGGACAGGGACCTATGGCTACACCTTC.

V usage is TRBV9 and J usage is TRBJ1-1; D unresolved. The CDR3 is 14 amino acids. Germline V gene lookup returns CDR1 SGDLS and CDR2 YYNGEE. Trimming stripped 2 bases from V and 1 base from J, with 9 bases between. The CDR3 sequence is CASSVGDRNTEAFF. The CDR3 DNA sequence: TGTGCCAGCAGCGTGGGAGACCGGAACACTGAAGCTTTCTTT.

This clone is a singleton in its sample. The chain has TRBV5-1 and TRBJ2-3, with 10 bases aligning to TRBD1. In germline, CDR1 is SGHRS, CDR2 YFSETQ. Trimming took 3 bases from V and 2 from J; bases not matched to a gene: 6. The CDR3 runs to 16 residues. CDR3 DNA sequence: TGCGCCAGCAGCTCCGGGACAGGGGCGATCACAGATACGCAGTATTTT. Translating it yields CASSSGTGAITDTQYF.

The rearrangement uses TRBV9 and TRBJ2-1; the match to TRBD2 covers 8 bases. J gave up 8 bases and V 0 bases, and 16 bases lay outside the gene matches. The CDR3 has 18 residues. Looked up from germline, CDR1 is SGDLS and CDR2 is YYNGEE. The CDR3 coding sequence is TGTGCCAGCAGCGTAGGACGAGCGGGGGTTCCCCCCCCCTATGAGCAGTTCTTC. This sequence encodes CASSVGRAGVPPPYEQFF.

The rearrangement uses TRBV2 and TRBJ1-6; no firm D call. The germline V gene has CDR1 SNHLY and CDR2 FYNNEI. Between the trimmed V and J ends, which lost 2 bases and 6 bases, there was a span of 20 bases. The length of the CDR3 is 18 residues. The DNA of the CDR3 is TGTGCCAGCAGTGAATATTTGAGCTCCAACTTCTTTAATTCACCCCTCCACTTT. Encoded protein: CASSEYLSSNFFNSPLHF.

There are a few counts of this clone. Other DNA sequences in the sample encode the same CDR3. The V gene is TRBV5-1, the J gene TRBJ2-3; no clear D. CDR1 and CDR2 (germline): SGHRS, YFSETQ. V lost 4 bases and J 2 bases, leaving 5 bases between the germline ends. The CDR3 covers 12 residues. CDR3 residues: CASSPNTDTQYF. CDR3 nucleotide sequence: TGCGCCAGCAGCCCAAACACAGATACGCAGTATTTT. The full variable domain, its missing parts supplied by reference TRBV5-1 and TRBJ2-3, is KAGVTQTPRYLIKTRGQQVTLSCSPISGHRSVSWYQQTPGQGLQFLFEYFSETQRNKGNFPGRFSGRQFSNSRSEMNVSTLELGDSALYLCASSPNTDTQYFGPGTRLTVL.

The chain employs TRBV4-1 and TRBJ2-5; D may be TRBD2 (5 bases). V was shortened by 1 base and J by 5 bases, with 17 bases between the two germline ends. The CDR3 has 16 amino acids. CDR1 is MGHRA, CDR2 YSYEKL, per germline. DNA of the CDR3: TGCGCCAGCAGCCAAGGTTTTCTGGAATCGGGGGAGACCCAGTACTTC. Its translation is CASSQGFLESGETQYF.

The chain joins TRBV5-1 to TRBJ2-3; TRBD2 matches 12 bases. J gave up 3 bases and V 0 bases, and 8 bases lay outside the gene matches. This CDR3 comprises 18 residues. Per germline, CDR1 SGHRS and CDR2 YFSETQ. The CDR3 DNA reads TGCGCCAGCAGCTTGGCGCCTAGCGGGGGGGCTAATACAGATACGCAGTATTTT. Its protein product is CASSLAPSGGANTDTQYF.

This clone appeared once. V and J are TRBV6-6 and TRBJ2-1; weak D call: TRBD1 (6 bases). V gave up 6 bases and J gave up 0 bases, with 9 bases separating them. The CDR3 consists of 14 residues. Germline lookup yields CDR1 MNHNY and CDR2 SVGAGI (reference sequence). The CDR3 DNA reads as TGTGCCAGCAGCGACAGGAGCTCCTACAATGAGCAGTTCTTC. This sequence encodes CASSDRSSYNEQFF.

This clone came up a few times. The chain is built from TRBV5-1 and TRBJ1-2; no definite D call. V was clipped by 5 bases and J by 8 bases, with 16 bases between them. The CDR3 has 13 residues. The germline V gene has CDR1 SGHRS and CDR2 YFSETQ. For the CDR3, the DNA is TGCGCCAGCAGAGATGGGCTGGTTGGCGGCTACACCTTC. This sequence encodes CASRDGLVGGYTF.

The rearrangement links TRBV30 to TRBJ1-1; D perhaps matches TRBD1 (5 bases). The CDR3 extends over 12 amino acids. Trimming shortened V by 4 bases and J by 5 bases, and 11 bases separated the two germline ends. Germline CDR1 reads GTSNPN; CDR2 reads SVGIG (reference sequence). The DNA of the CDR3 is TGTGCCTGGACAGGGCTACAAACTGAAGCTTTCTTT. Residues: CAWTGLQTEAFF. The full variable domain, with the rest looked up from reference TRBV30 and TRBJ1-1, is SQTIHQWPATLVQPVGSPLSLECTVEGTSNPNLYWYRQAAGRGLQLLFYSVGIGQISSEVPQNLSASRPQDRQFILSSKKLLLSDSGFYLCAWTGLQTEAFFGQGTRLTVV.

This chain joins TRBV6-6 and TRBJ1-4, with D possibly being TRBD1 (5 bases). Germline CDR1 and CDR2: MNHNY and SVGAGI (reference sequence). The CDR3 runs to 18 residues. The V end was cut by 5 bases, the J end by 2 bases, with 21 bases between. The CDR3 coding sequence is TGTGCCAGCAGTCCCCATGACAGACTCCAGGCTACTAATGAAAAACTGTTTTTT. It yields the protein CASSPHDRLQATNEKLFF.

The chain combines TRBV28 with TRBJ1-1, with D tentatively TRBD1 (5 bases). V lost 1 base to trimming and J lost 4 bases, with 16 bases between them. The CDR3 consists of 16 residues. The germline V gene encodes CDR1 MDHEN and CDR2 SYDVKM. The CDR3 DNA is TGTGCCAGCAGTTTATTGATCTGGGGTAGGGGCACTGAAGCTTTCTTT. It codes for CASSLLIWGRGTEAFF.

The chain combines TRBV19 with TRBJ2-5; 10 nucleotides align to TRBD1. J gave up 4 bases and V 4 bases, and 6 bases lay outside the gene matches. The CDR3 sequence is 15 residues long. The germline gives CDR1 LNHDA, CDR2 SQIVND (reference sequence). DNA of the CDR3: TGTGCCAGTAGTAAAACCGGGACAGGGGTAGAGACCCAGTACTTC. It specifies CASSKTGTGVETQYF. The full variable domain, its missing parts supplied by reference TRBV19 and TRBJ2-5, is DGGITQSPKYLFRKEGQNVTLSCEQNLNHDAMYWYRQDPGQGLRLIYYSQIVNDFQKGDIAEGYSVSREKKESFPLTVTSAQKNPTAFYLCASSKTGTGVETQYFGPGTRLLVL.

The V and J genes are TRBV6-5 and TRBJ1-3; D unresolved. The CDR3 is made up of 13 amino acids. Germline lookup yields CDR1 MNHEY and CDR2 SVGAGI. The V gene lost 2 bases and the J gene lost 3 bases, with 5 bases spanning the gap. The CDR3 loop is CASSYGDGNTIYF. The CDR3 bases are TGTGCCAGCAGTTACGGAGATGGAAACACCATATATTTT.

The CDR3 DNA is TGTGCCAGCAGCGTAGAGGGACAGAATGGCTACACCTTC. Encoded protein: CASSVEGQNGYTF. The chain uses TRBV9 and TRBJ1-2, with 7 bases aligning to TRBD1. The J segment lost 6 bases and the V segment lost 0 bases, leaving 2 bases of the junction unmatched. The CDR3 runs to 13 residues. Germline-derived CDR1 and CDR2 are SGDLS and YYNGEE.

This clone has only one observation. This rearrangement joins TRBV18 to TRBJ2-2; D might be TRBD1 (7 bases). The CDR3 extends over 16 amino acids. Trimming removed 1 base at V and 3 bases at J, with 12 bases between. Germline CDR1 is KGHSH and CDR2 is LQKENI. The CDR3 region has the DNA TGTGCCAGCTCACCACGCCAGGGGGGCGACACCGGGGAGCTGTTTTTT. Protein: CASSPRQGGDTGELFF.